This TCR beta chain originates from a study of cytomegalovirus exposure and HLA in healthy donors. The CDR3 covers 16 residues. Trimming took off 2 bases at V and 5 bases at J, with 19 bases between the two ends. CDR1 SGHDT and CDR2 YYEEEE come from the germline V gene. The PCR employed 60 Vbeta primers together with 13 Jbeta primers. This table comes from immunoSEQ multiplex PCR, and its TCRdb copy is limited to in-frame clones, with some not included. The sample lists some 120,000 clones, over 60% occurring once. With regard to this clone: The antigen remains undetermined.

Whole-study findings and limits: In a later analysis, common viral pathogens appeared linked to several of the most significant clusters. The presence/absence work took it that sequencing depth was about the same across donors.

The sample was PBMCs. The V call is TRBV5-6, the J call TRBJ1-2; possibly TRBD1 for D (5 bases). This TCR was recovered from a man aged 25 to 40 in good health and CMV-seropositive. CDR3 amino acids: CASSFWRRGLGYGYTF. The CDR3 nucleotides read TGTGCCAGCAGCTTCTGGAGGCGGGGCCTAGGTTATGGCTACACCTTC.